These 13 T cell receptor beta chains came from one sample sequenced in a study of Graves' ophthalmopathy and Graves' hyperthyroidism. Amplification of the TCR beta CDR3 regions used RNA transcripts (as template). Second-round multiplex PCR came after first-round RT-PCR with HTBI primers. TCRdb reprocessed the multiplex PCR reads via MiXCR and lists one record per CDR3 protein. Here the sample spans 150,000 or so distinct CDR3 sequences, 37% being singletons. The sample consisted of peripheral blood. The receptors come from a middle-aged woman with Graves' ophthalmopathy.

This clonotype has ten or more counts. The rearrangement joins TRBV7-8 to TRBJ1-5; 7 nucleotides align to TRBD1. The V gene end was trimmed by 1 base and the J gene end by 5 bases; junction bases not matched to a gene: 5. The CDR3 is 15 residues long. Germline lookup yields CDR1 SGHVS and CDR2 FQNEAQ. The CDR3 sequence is CASSLGSQGDQPQHF. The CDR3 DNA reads TGTGCCAGCAGCTTAGGGAGTCAGGGGGATCAGCCCCAGCATTTT.

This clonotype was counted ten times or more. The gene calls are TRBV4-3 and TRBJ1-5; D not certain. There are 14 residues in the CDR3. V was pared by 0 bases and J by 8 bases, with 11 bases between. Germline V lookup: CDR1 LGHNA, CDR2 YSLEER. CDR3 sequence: CASSQDTGREPQHF. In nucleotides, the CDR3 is TGCGCCAGCAGCCAAGATACGGGAAGGGAGCCCCAGCATTTT.

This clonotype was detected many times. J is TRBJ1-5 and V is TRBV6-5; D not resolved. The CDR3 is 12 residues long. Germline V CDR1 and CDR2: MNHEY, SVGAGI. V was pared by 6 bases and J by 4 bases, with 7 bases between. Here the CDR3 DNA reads TGTGCCAGCAGGGTACAGAATCAGCCCCAGCATTTT. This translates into CASRVQNQPQHF.

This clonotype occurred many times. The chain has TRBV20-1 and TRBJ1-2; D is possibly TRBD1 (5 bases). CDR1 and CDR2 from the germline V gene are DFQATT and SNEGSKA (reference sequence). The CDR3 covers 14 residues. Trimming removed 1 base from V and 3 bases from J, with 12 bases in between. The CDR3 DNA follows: TGCAGTGCTAGAGGATCGGACACATACTATGGCTACACCTTC. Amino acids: CSARGSDTYYGYTF.

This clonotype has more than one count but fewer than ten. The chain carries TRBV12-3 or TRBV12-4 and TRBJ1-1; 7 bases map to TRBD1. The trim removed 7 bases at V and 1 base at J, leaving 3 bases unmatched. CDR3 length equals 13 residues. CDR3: CASTDRENTEAFF. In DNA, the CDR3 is TGTGCCAGCACCGACAGGGAGAACACTGAAGCTTTCTTT.

The CDR3 spells CASSYRKVTTGELFF. The CDR3, as DNA: TGTGCCAGCAGTTACCGGAAGGTGACCACCGGGGAGCTGTTTTTT. The chain links TRBV2 to TRBJ2-2; unclear D gene. The CDR3 length is 15 residues. In germline, CDR1 is SNHLY, CDR2 FYNNEI. Trimming took 5 bases from V and 4 from J, leaving 14 bases between them.

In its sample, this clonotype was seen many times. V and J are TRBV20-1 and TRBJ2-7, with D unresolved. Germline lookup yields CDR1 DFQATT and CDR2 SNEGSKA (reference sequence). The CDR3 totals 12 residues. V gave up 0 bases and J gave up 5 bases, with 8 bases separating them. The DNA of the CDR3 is TGCAGTGCTAGAGATTTTAACCACGAGCAGTACTTC. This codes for CSARDFNHEQYF.

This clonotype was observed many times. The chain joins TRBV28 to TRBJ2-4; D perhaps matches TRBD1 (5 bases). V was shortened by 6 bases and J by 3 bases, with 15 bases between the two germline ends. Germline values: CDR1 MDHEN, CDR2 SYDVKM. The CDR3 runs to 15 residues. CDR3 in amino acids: CASSGQLMVKNIQYF. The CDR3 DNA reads TGTGCCAGCAGCGGACAATTAATGGTCAAAAACATTCAGTACTTC.

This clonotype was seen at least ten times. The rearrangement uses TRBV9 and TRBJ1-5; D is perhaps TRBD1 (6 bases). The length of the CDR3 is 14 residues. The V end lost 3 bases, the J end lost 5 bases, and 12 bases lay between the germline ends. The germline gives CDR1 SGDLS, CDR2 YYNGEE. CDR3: CASSETGLDQPQHF. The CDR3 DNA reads TGTGCCAGCAGCGAAACAGGGCTCGATCAGCCCCAGCATTTT. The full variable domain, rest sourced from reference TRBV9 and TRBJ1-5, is DSGVTQTPKHLITATGQRVTLRCSPRSGDLSVYWYQQSLDQGLQFLIQYYNGEERAKGNILERFSAQQFPDLHSELNLSSLELGDSALYFCASSETGLDQPQHFGDGTRLSIL.

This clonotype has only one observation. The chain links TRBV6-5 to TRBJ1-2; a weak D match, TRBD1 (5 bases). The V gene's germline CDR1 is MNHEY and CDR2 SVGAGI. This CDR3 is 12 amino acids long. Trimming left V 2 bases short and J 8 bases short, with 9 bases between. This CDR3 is CASSYPGRGYTF. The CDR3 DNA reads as TGTGCCAGCAGTTACCCAGGGAGAGGCTACACCTTC.

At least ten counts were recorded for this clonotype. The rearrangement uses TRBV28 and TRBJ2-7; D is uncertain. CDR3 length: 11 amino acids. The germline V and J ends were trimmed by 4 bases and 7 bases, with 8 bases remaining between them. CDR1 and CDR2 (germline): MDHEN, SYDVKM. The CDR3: CASSWRVEQYF. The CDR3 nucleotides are TGTGCCAGCAGTTGGAGAGTTGAGCAGTACTTC. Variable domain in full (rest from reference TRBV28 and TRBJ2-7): DVKVTQSSRYLVKRTGEKVFLECVQDMDHENMFWYRQDPGLGLRLIYFSYDVKMKEKGDIPEGYSVSREKKERFSLILESASTNQTSMYLCASSWRVEQYFGPGTRLTVT.

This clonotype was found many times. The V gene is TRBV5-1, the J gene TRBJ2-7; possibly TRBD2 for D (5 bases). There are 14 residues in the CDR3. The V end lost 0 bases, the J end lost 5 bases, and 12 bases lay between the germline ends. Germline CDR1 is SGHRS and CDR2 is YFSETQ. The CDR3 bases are TGCGCCAGCAGCTTGGAATTCGCGGGTAACGAGCAGTACTTC. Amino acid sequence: CASSLEFAGNEQYF.

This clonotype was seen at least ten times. CDR3 sequence reads: CASSAQGHYNSPLHF. In nucleotides, the CDR3 is TGTGCCAGCAGTGCGCAGGGGCACTATAATTCACCCCTCCACTTT. The J gene is TRBJ1-6, the V gene TRBV12-3 or TRBV12-4; D perhaps matches TRBD1 (6 bases). CDR3 size: 15 residues. V lost 5 bases, J lost 3 bases, and 11 bases lay in between.